The sequence of this T cell receptor (beta chain) was determined in a study of CD8+CD57+ T cells in acquired aplastic anemia (dated by TCRdb to between 2017 and 2018). In the study overall: DNA extracted from sorted CD4+ and CD8+ cells had a mean of roughly 3.4 ug, with a range of about 0.18 to 27.4 ug. A CD8+CD57+ expansion meant a frequency higher than the mean frequency seen in healthy subjects.

The CDR1 and CDR2 encoded by the germline V gene are SGHVS and FQNEAQ. From the cysteine through the phenylalanine, the CDR3 covers 15 amino acids. The sequence is cut down to CDR3 DNA, 45 bases in frame from base 1. V lost 6 bases and J lost 16 bases; the stretch between them is 28 bases long. Regarding this clonotype: The antigen this receptor binds is unknown. No quality values exist for individual bases; no much larger clone is one base distant.

Flow cytometry had shown CD8+CD57+ cell expansion in the patients selected for sequencing. Every patient had a diagnosis of severe acquired aplastic anemia based on International Study of Aplastic Anemia and Agranulocytosis and Camitta criteria. At the time blood was sampled, none of the patients had received any therapy. The study deep-sequenced TCR repertoires of sorted CD4+ and CD8+ blood T cells from severe aplastic anemia patients and healthy subjects. Patients were enrolled under clinicaltrials.gov protocols 00001620, 01623167, 00001397, 00071045, 00081523 and 00961064 in the USA. Ficoll-Paque density gradient centrifugation was used to isolate peripheral blood mononuclear cells. Before DNA extraction, CD4+ and CD8+ T cells were sorted by FACS or by magnetic beads. The paper as a whole reports these results and caveats: Patients and healthy controls showed no significant difference in CD8+ Simpson's diversity (P=0.060). Twenty-nine CD8+ CDR3 sequences were found in both patients and controls but appeared to be highly expressed in patients and within the immunodominant clones of the patients.

Profiling of TCR beta VDJ combinations and CDR3 sequences used genomic DNA as the template. An Illumina HiSeq 2000 was the platform used for TCR repertoire sequencing. The original pipeline was this. TRBV/TRBJ rearrangement plots, CDR3 size and DJ length profiles, and Simpson's diversity index were used to assess repertoires. The most abundant DNA sequence in the deep sequencing data was defined as the immunodominant clone. CDR3 amino acid sequences were checked for sharing across subjects and were also compared against the VDJdb database and published repertoires. TCRdb reprocessed the public reads (quality trimming at Q25 with fastp, clone calling with MiXCR) and kept in-frame beta chains. A single entry per CDR3 protein holds the most common genes and DNA from its merged rows. The V and J calls shown here were made by TCRdb, not taken from the authors' results. Here the sample has more than 250,000 distinct CDR3 sequences; around 82% occur a single time. About two fifths of the sample goes to the ten largest clones.

The sequence links TRBV7-8 to TRBJ1-5, with a weak D call of TRBD1 (5 bases match). The specimen was sorted CD4+, CD8+, or CD8+CD57+ T cells (not recorded which) from PBMCs. This sequence was found in a human donor with aplastic anemia. The DNA is as follows: TGTGCCAGCAGTATAGCGTGGGGGTCCGATACGCACCATCATTTT. Its translation reads: CASSIAWGSDTHHHF.